The 10 T cell receptor beta chains in this list originate from one sample, sequenced in a study of regulatory T cells in long-lasting Graves disease. The authors built TCR beta libraries using iRepertoire HTBI primers and Arm-PCR of CDR3 regions. TCRdb recomputed calls from the multiplex PCR reads with MiXCR, one row per CDR3 protein. Of approximately 310,000 distinct CDR3 sequences in the sample, over 15% were seen once. As to time point: newly diagnosed GD, antithyroid drugs for less than 3 months. RNA from PBMCs was the source of the TCR library. This specimen consisted of peripheral blood mononuclear cells (PBMCs), obtained at new diagnosis, from a patient treated with antithyroid drugs. These receptors came from a female donor with Graves disease.

Concerning this clonotype itself: Since a far larger clone is one base different, this is likely a read error. The rearrangement joins TRBV2 to TRBJ2-7; TRBD1 is a possible D gene (5 bases). The germline gives CDR1 SNHLY, CDR2 FYNNEI. The CDR3 contains 18 residues. V was pared by 6 bases and J by 0 bases, with 24 bases between. In nucleotides, the CDR3 is TGTGCCAGCAGCCTCCAAGGGGCCGAGGCGGCGCCCTCCTACGAGCAGTACTTC. Translation gives CASSLQGAEAAPSYEQYF.

In this sample, this clonotype turned up many times. The chain uses TRBV28 and TRBJ1-2, with D unresolved. Germline CDR1 and CDR2: MDHEN and SYDVKM. Trimming left V 6 bases short and J 1 base short, with 15 bases between. This CDR3 is 15 amino acids long. Here the CDR3 DNA reads TGTGCCAGCAGGCCTCCTGGGGTTCTTAACTATGGCTACACCTTC. Its translation is CASRPPGVLNYGYTF.

Comment on this clonotype: A read error likely explains this, since a far larger clone differs by one base. The rearrangement joins TRBV2 to TRBJ2-1, with D perhaps matching TRBD1 (7 bases). The CDR3 sequence is 13 residues long. The germline CDR1 and CDR2 sequences are SNHLY and FYNNEI. Trimming cost V 4 bases and J 10 bases, with 14 bases left between them. The CDR3 DNA reads TGTGCCAGCAGTGCAGGGGGGATCTACGAGCAGTTCTTC. Protein: CASSAGGIYEQFF.

This clonotype occurred many times. CDR3 in DNA: TGTGCCAGCAGTTTAGGGTGGGGCCTCGATCAGCCCCAGCATTTT. Its translation is CASSLGWGLDQPQHF. V is TRBV27 and J is TRBJ1-5, with D perhaps matching TRBD1 (5 bases). With 2 bases removed from V and 5 bases from J, the gap between germline ends came to 13 bases. CDR3 length: 15 amino acids. CDR1 is MNHEY and CDR2 is SMNVEV in the germline V gene (reference sequence).

This clonotype showed up many times. CDR3 in amino acids: CASSQLGRSSSGNTIYF. The CDR3 coding sequence is TGTGCCAGCAGCCAGTTGGGACGGAGTAGCTCTGGAAACACCATATATTTT. The J gene is TRBJ1-3, the V gene TRBV7-9; D is possibly TRBD1 (5 bases). The V end lost 5 bases, the J end lost 0 bases, and 17 bases lay between the germline ends. CDR1 and CDR2 (germline): SEHNR, FQNEAQ (reference sequence). The CDR3 is 17 residues long.

The sample holds many counts of this clonotype. This chain's CDR3 is CASSFYRDRDQPQHF. CDR3 bases: TGTGCCAGCAGTTTTTACCGGGACCGAGATCAGCCCCAGCATTTT. The chain carries TRBV28 and TRBJ1-5; possible D gene TRBD1, 5 bases. The CDR3 is 15 residues long. The V gene lost 3 bases and the J gene lost 5 bases, with 14 bases spanning the gap. From germline, CDR1 is MDHEN and CDR2 SYDVKM.

DNA of the CDR3: TGCAGCGTTGACGGTGGGCCTAGCACAGATACGCAGTATTTT. Translation gives CSVDGGPSTDTQYF. V gene TRBV29-1 combines with J gene TRBJ2-3; D is uncertain. Germline V gene lookup returns CDR1 SQVTM and CDR2 ANQGSEA. Deletions cut 3 bases from V and 0 bases from J, with 10 bases between. This CDR3 contains 14 residues.

This chain links TRBV28 with TRBJ1-2; D is unresolved. Germline CDR1 MDHEN, CDR2 SYDVKM. This CDR3 comprises 13 residues. Trimming shortened V by 5 bases and J by 7 bases, and 14 bases separated the two germline ends. CDR3 sequence (DNA): TGTGCCAGCAGTGACTTGGCTAAAGGTGGCTACACCTTC. Translating gives CASSDLAKGGYTF.

This clonotype was seen at least ten times. For the CDR3, the DNA is TGTGCCAGTAGTATCGCGACGAACAATGAGCAGTTCTTC. Translation gives CASSIATNNEQFF. The chain recombines TRBV19 with TRBJ2-1; unclear D gene. This CDR3 spans 13 amino acids. The germline CDR1 and CDR2 sequences are LNHDA and SQIVND (reference sequence). Between the trimmed V and J ends, which lost 3 bases and 5 bases, there was a span of 8 bases.

There are many counts of this clonotype. The chain has TRBV27 and TRBJ1-5, with 9 bases identical to TRBD1. CDR1 MNHEY and CDR2 SMNVEV come from the germline V gene (reference sequence). The CDR3 is 15 residues long. V shed 3 bases and J 5 bases; nucleotides not matched to a gene: 5. The DNA of the CDR3 is TGTGCCAGCAGTTTCAACAGGGGGCGGCATCAGCCCCAGCATTTT. It specifies CASSFNRGRHQPQHF.